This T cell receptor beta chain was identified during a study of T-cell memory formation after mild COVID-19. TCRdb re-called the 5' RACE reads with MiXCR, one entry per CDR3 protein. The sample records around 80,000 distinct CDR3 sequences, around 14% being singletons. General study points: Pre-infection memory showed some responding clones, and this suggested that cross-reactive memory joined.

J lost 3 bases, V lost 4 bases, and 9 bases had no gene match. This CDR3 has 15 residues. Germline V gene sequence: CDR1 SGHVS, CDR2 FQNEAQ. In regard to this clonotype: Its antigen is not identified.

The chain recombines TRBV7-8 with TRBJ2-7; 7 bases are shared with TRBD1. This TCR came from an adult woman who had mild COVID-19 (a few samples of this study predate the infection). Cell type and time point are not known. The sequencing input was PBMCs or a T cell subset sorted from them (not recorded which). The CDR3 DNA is TGTGCCAGCAGCTCACCGGGACAGTCAGACTACGAGCAGTACTTC. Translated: CASSSPGQSDYEQYF.